These 26 T cell receptor beta chains were sequenced from one sample in a study of blood T cell repertoires in COVID-19. Only in-frame clones appear in the TCRdb table, and some are missing; sequencing was by immunoSEQ multiplex PCR. The sample holds 80,000 to 100,000 clones, more than 75% seen once. The sequenced material came from peripheral blood. Every receptor here comes from a human donor in a cohort sampled during active COVID-19.

The V gene is TRBV5-1, the J gene TRBJ1-1, with 10 bases fitting TRBD1. CDR1 is SGHRS and CDR2 is YFSETQ in the germline V gene. The CDR3 length is 19 residues. The V gene end was trimmed by 1 base and the J gene end by 4 bases; junction bases not matched to a gene: 16. The CDR3 here is CASSLKTLTGGGGGTEAFF. CDR3 sequence (DNA): TGCGCCAGCAGCTTGAAGACCTTGACAGGGGGCGGTGGGGGCACTGAAGCTTTCTTT.

The gene calls are TRBV7-7 and TRBJ2-1; unclear D gene. The CDR3 extends over 16 amino acids. Looked up from germline, CDR1 is SSHAT and CDR2 is FNYEAQ (reference sequence). Trimming removed 1 base at V and 0 bases at J, with 10 bases between. Here the CDR3 DNA reads TGTGCCAGCAGCTTAGGTAGGCTAGTCTCCTACAATGAGCAGTTCTTC. This encodes CASSLGRLVSYNEQFF.

This chain joins TRBV3-1 (or the pseudogene TRBV3-2) and TRBJ2-7, with 8 nucleotides matching TRBD2. This CDR3 region has 15 residues. Germline lookup yields CDR1 LGHDT and CDR2 YNNKEL (reference sequence). J lost 6 bases, V lost 1 base, and 8 bases had no gene match. CDR3 amino acids: CASSQAWGLDGEQYF. The CDR3 DNA reads TGTGCCAGCAGCCAAGCTTGGGGACTAGACGGCGAGCAGTACTTC.

The V call is TRBV27, the J call TRBJ2-7, with D maybe TRBD2 (7 bases). The CDR3 totals 18 residues. The V gene's germline CDR1 is MNHEY and CDR2 SMNVEV (reference sequence). Trimming left V 0 bases short and J 6 bases short, with 24 bases between. This CDR3 reads CASSLSRGVGAVPSEQYF. The CDR3 DNA is TGTGCCAGCAGTTTATCACGGGGGGTGGGGGCGGTCCCAAGCGAGCAGTACTTC.

The chain uses TRBV10-3 and TRBJ1-4; tentatively, D is TRBD1 (6 bases). This CDR3 is 14 amino acids long. V dropped 6 bases and J dropped 7 bases, with 15 bases sitting between them. Germline V CDR1 and CDR2: ENHRY, SYGVKD. The CDR3 DNA reads TGTGCCATCAGGGATGAGGGGGGGAGTGAAAAACTGTTTTTT. The encoded protein is CAIRDEGGSEKLFF.

This clone appeared a few times. This chain uses TRBV7-2 with TRBJ1-5, with D perhaps matching TRBD1 (5 bases). CDR1 SGHTA and CDR2 FQGNSA come from the germline V gene. CDR3 size: 14 residues. The germline V and J ends were trimmed by 1 base and 3 bases, with 7 bases remaining between them. The CDR3 bases are TGTGCCAGCAGCTTAGAGGGGTTCAATCAGCCCCAGCATTTT. Its protein product is CASSLEGFNQPQHF. Variable domain in full (rest from reference TRBV7-2 and TRBJ1-5): GAGVSQSPSNKVTEKGKDVELRCDPISGHTALYWYRQSLGQGLEFLIYFQGNSAPDKSGLPSDRFSAERTGGSVSTLTIQRTQQEDSAVYLCASSLEGFNQPQHFGDGTRLSIL.

The chain recombines TRBV29-1 with TRBJ1-2; 9 bases fit TRBD1. The germline gives CDR1 SQVTM, CDR2 ANQGSEA. V dropped 2 bases and J dropped 7; count of bases not matched to a gene: 5. The CDR3 is 13 amino acids. The CDR3 sequence: CSVERDRVAGYTF. The CDR3 region has the DNA TGCAGCGTTGAAAGGGACAGGGTAGCTGGCTACACCTTC.

V gene TRBV28 combines with J gene TRBJ2-7; TRBD2 is a possible D gene (7 bases). The germline V and J ends were trimmed by 5 bases and 3 bases, with 23 bases remaining between them. Germline V gene data show CDR1 as MDHEN and CDR2 as SYDVKM. This CDR3 is built from 17 residues. The CDR3 protein is CASSLPNPGGMGYEQYF. CDR3 coding DNA: TGTGCCAGCAGTCTCCCGAACCCGGGGGGCATGGGCTACGAGCAGTACTTC.

This clone has a single count. CDR3 DNA sequence: TGTGCCAGCAGCACAGGGGAGGATAGCACTGAAGCTTTCTTT. It yields the protein CASSTGEDSTEAFF. V gene TRBV2 combines with J gene TRBJ1-1; 7 bases line up with TRBD1. V was clipped by 6 bases and J by 4 bases; unmatched bases: 8. This CDR3 comprises 14 residues. Germline CDR1 reads SNHLY; CDR2 reads FYNNEI. Combining the CDR3 with reference TRBV2 and TRBJ1-1 gives the whole variable domain EPEVTQTPSHQVTQMGQEVILRCVPISNHLYFYWYRQILGQKVEFLVSFYNNEISEKSEIFDDQFSVERPDGSNFTLKIRSTKLEDSAMYFCASSTGEDSTEAFFGQGTRLTVV.

This clone was counted a single time. Here the CDR3 DNA reads TGTGCCAGCTCACCACCTACGGCGGGAGAGGAGACCCAGTACTTC. Residues: CASSPPTAGEETQYF. V gene TRBV18 combines with J gene TRBJ2-5, with 7 bases fitting TRBD2. Germline assignment: CDR1 KGHSH and CDR2 LQKENI. This CDR3 is built from 15 residues. Trimming cost V 0 bases and J 5 bases; bases outside gene matches: 6. Based on the CDR3 plus reference TRBV18 and TRBJ2-5, the full variable domain is NAGVMQNPRHLVRRRGQEARLRCSPMKGHSHVYWYRQLPEEGLKFMVYLQKENIIDESGMPKERFSAEFPKEGPSILRIQQVVRGDSAAYFCASSPPTAGEETQYFGPGTRLLVL.

In this sample, this clone turned up a few times. V and J are TRBV2 and TRBJ2-6; TRBD2 is a possible D gene (6 bases). The CDR3 length is 16 residues. Germline loops: CDR1 SNHLY, CDR2 FYNNEI. The V gene lost 2 bases and the J gene lost 2 bases, with 10 bases spanning the gap. This chain's CDR3 is CASSERTGAGANVLTF. In DNA, the CDR3 is TGTGCCAGCAGTGAACGTACGGGGGCTGGGGCCAACGTCCTGACTTTC.

V gene TRBV5-5 combines with J gene TRBJ1-4, with 7 bases identical to TRBD1. Germline assignment: CDR1 SGHKS and CDR2 YYEKEE (reference sequence). The CDR3 extends over 15 amino acids. The J segment lost 4 bases and the V segment lost 3 bases, leaving 6 bases of the junction unmatched. The CDR3 sequence is CASSYQTGINEKLFF. The CDR3 DNA reads as TGTGCCAGCAGCTATCAGACAGGGATTAATGAAAAACTGTTTTTT.

This chain connects TRBV5-4 to TRBJ1-2; D uncertain. Trimming shortened V by 0 bases and J by 2 bases, and 11 bases separated the two germline ends. CDR3 length equals 15 residues. Germline lookup yields CDR1 SGHNT and CDR2 YYREEE (reference sequence). The CDR3 DNA is TGTGCCAGCAGCTTGGGGTGGAGTTCCAACTATGGCTACACCTTC. It specifies CASSLGWSSNYGYTF. The whole variable domain, filled in from reference TRBV5-4 and TRBJ1-2, reads ETGVTQSPTHLIKTRGQQVTLRCSSQSGHNTVSWYQQALGQGPQFIFQYYREEENGRGNFPPRFSGLQFPNYSSELNVNALELDDSALYLCASSLGWSSNYGYTFGSGTRLTVV.

The chain recombines TRBV2 with TRBJ2-1; D might be TRBD2 (5 bases). Deletions cut 5 bases from V and 6 bases from J, with 17 bases between. Germline V gene lookup returns CDR1 SNHLY and CDR2 FYNNEI. The CDR3 has 15 amino acids. CDR3 loop: CASSPQGRTVNEQFF. The CDR3 DNA reads as TGTGCCAGCAGTCCTCAAGGTAGGACTGTCAATGAGCAGTTCTTC. Combining the CDR3 with reference TRBV2 and TRBJ2-1 gives the whole variable domain EPEVTQTPSHQVTQMGQEVILRCVPISNHLYFYWYRQILGQKVEFLVSFYNNEISEKSEIFDDQFSVERPDGSNFTLKIRSTKLEDSAMYFCASSPQGRTVNEQFFGPGTRLTVL.

J is TRBJ2-1 and V is TRBV7-3; possible D gene TRBD1, 6 bases. CDR1 SGHTA and CDR2 FQGTGA come from the germline V gene. V was trimmed by 5 bases and J by 8 bases, leaving 19 bases between them. This CDR3 comprises 15 residues. The CDR3 region has the DNA TGTGCCAGCAGCCGTTTCCAGGGGAGCAGTGATGAGCAGTTCTTC. It translates to CASSRFQGSSDEQFF. The full variable domain, in which reference TRBV7-3 and TRBJ2-1 provide the parts outside the CDR3, is GAGVSQTPSNKVTEKGKYVELRCDPISGHTALYWYRQSLGQGPEFLIYFQGTGAADDSGLPNDRFFAVRPEGSVSTLKIQRTERGDSAVYLCASSRFQGSSDEQFFGPGTRLTVL.

The chain couples TRBV7-8 to TRBJ2-7; possible D gene TRBD1, 5 bases. This CDR3 spans 15 amino acids. Trimming took off 1 base at V and 2 bases at J, with 12 bases between the two ends. The germline V gene has CDR1 SGHVS and CDR2 FQNEAQ. The chain's CDR3 is CASSLGPGAAYEQYF. CDR3 coding DNA: TGTGCCAGCAGCTTAGGCCCTGGGGCAGCCTACGAGCAGTACTTC.

This clone showed up just a few times. This sequence joins TRBV6-5 and TRBJ1-6; no reliable D call. This CDR3 comprises 16 residues. V lost 4 bases, J lost 9 bases, and 19 bases lay in between. Germline V gene lookup returns CDR1 MNHEY and CDR2 SVGAGI. CDR3 amino acids: CASSSDLPPPGSPLHF. The DNA for the CDR3 is TGTGCCAGCAGTTCCGACCTACCTCCCCCGGGTTCACCCCTCCACTTT.

The J gene is TRBJ2-7, the V gene TRBV6-6; D unclear. This CDR3 is 16 amino acids long. V was cut by 4 bases and J by 3 bases, with 19 bases left in between. From germline, CDR1 is MNHNY and CDR2 SVGAGI (reference sequence). The CDR3 is CASSSLNRFARYEQYF. In nucleotides, the CDR3 is TGTGCCAGCAGTTCCCTCAATCGGTTCGCACGCTACGAGCAGTACTTC.

The chain is built from TRBV27 and TRBJ1-1; 7 positions match TRBD1. This CDR3 contains 13 residues. V shed 5 bases, J shed 5 bases, and the junction held 5 bases outside the gene matches. Per the germline V gene, CDR1 is MNHEY and CDR2 is SMNVEV (reference sequence). The CDR3 reads CASSRTGDTEAFF. The CDR3 DNA is TGTGCCAGCAGTCGAACAGGGGATACTGAAGCTTTCTTT.

This clone was found a few times. The genes are TRBV3-1 (or the pseudogene TRBV3-2) and TRBJ2-2, with 11 bases fitting TRBD2. Germline CDR1 reads LGHDT; CDR2 reads YNNKEL (reference sequence). This CDR3 region has 18 residues. V lost 1 base, J lost 1 base, and 5 bases stayed unmatched. CDR3 bases: TGTGCCAGCAGCCAAGTGCTCCTAGCGGGAGGGAACACCGGGGAGCTGTTTTTT. This encodes CASSQVLLAGGNTGELFF.

This clone was counted a single time. The gene calls are TRBV11-1 and TRBJ2-7, with TRBD1 identical over 8 bases. CDR3 length: 15 residues. CDR1 and CDR2 (germline): SGHAT, FQDESV (reference sequence). J lost 3 bases, V lost 1 base, and 5 bases had no gene match. The CDR3 DNA sequence: TGTGCCAGCAGCTTAGACCCAGGGGGCAGCTACGAGCAGTACTTC. It translates to CASSLDPGGSYEQYF.

The chain employs TRBV28 and TRBJ1-5; the match to TRBD1 covers 9 bases. Germline V gives CDR1 MDHEN, CDR2 SYDVKM. The CDR3 length is 18 residues. V dropped 7 bases and J dropped 2; count of bases not matched to a gene: 15. The CDR3 DNA is TGTGCCAGCACCCCGCCAGGACAGGGGAATGTGGGCAATCAGCCCCAGCATTTT. It translates to CASTPPGQGNVGNQPQHF.

This clone came up a few times. The CDR3, as DNA: TGCGCCAGCAGCTTGGGAGGGCTCCAGGCCAAAAACATTCAGTACTTC. Its translation is CASSLGGLQAKNIQYF. The chain has TRBV5-1 and TRBJ2-4; weak D call: TRBD2 (5 bases). The germline V gene has CDR1 SGHRS and CDR2 YFSETQ. The CDR3 contains 16 residues. Trimming removed 0 bases from V and 1 base from J, with 11 bases in between.

The V and J genes are TRBV10-3 and TRBJ1-5, with a possible D match to TRBD1 (6 bases). Per the germline V gene, CDR1 is ENHRY and CDR2 is SYGVKD. The CDR3 covers 14 residues. Trimming pared 5 bases from V and 4 bases from J, leaving 12 bases between. CDR3 sequence reads: CAISKDRINQPQHF. The CDR3 DNA sequence: TGTGCCATCAGTAAAGACAGGATAAATCAGCCCCAGCATTTT.

The gene calls are TRBV7-3 and TRBJ1-2, with TRBD1 matching over 7 bases. This CDR3 spans 14 amino acids. V lost 3 bases to trimming and J lost 2 bases; unmatched junction nucleotides: 3. From germline, CDR1 is SGHTA and CDR2 FQGTGA. This chain's CDR3 is CASSLTGINYGYTF. DNA for the CDR3: TGTGCCAGCAGCTTGACAGGGATAAACTATGGCTACACCTTC.

This clone was recorded at least ten times. The chain uses TRBV9 and TRBJ2-6; TRBD1 aligns across 7 bases. Germline assignment: CDR1 SGDLS and CDR2 YYNGEE. The V and J ends lost 2 bases and 2 bases, in that order; junction bases with no gene match: 1. The CDR3 sequence is 15 residues long. CDR3 amino acids: CASSVGTAGANVLTF. In DNA form, the CDR3 reads TGTGCCAGCAGCGTCGGGACAGCTGGGGCCAACGTCCTGACTTTC.